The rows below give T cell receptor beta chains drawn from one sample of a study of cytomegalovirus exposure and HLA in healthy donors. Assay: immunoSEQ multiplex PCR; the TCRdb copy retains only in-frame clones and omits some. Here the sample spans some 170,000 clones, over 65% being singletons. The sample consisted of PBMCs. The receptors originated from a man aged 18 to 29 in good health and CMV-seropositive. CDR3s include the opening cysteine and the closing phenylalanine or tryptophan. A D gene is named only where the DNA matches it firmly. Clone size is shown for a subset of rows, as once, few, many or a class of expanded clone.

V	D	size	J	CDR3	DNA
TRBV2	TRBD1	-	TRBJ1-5	CASSSRGRDQPQHF	TGTGCCAGCAGTTCTAGGGGGCGCGATCAGCCCCAGCATTTT
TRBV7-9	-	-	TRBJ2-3	CASRRPLASTDTQYF	TGTGCCAGCAGAAGACCCTTAGCCTCCACAGATACGCAGTATTTT
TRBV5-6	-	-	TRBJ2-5	CASSTSRETQYF	TGTGCCAGCAGCACGAGCAGGGAGACCCAGTACTTC
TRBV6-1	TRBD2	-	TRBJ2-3	CASSEIAGLPTDTQYF	TGTGCCAGCAGTGAAATAGCGGGACTGCCCACAGATACGCAGTATTTT
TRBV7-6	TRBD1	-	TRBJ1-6	CASSPLGTGGTSPLHF	TGTGCCAGCAGCCCGCTTGGGACAGGGGGTACTTCACCCCTCCACTTT
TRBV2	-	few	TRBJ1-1	CASMTGLNTEAFF	TGTGCCAGCATGACAGGATTGAACACTGAAGCTTTCTTT
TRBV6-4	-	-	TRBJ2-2	CARSPSGGANTGELFF	TGTGCCCGCAGTCCCAGTGGGGGCGCGAACACCGGGGAGCTGTTTTTT
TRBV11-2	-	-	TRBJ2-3	CASSHTTRITDTQYF	TGTGCCAGCAGCCACACGACCAGGATCACAGATACGCAGTATTTT
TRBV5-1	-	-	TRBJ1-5	CASSFGINQPQHF	TGCGCCAGCAGCTTCGGGATCAATCAGCCCCAGCATTTT
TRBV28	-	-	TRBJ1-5	CASATIWGGGSNQPQHF	TGTGCCAGCGCCACTATATGGGGGGGCGGGAGCAATCAGCCCCAGCATTTT
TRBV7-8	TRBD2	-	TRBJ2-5	CASSFGAGGGETQYF	TGTGCCAGCAGCTTTGGAGCGGGGGGAGGAGAGACCCAGTACTTC
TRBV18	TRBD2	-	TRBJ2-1	CASSPETSGRGEQFF	TGTGCCAGCTCACCAGAGACTAGCGGCCGTGGAGAGCAGTTCTTC
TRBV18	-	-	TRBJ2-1	CASSPPSKYNEQFF	TGTGCCAGCTCACCACCTTCAAAATACAATGAGCAGTTCTTC
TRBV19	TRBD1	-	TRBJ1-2	CAGSLRTGGPNYGYTF	TGTGCCGGTAGCCTGAGGACAGGGGGCCCAAACTATGGCTACACCTTC
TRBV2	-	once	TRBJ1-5	CASSPTGRSNQPQHF	TGTGCCAGCAGTCCGACAGGAAGGTCGAATCAGCCCCAGCATTTT